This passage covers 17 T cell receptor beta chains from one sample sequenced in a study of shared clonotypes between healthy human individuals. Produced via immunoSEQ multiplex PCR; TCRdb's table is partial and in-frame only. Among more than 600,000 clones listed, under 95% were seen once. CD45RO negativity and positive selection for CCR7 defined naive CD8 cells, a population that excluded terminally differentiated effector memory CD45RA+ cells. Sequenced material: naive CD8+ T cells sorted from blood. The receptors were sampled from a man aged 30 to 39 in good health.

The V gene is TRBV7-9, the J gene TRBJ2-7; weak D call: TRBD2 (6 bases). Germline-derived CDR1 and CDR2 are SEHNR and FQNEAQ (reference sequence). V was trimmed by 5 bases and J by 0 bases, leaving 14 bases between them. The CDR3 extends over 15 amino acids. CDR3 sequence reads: CASSPIADLSYEQYF. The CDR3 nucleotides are TGTGCCAGCAGCCCCATAGCGGATCTCTCCTACGAGCAGTACTTC.

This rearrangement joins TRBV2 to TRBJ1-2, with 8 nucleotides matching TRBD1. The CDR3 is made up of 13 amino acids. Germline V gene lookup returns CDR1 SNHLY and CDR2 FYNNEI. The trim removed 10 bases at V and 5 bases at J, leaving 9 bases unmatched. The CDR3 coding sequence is TGTGCCAACTTAGACAGGGGTGGATATGGCTACACCTTC. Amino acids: CANLDRGGYGYTF.

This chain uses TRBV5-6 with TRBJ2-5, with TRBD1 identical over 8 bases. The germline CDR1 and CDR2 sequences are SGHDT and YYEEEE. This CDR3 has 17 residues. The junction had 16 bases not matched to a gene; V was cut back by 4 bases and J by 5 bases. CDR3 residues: CASSTGQGSSLRETQYF. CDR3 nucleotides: TGTGCCAGCAGCACCGGACAGGGTAGTTCTCTCAGGGAGACCCAGTACTTC.

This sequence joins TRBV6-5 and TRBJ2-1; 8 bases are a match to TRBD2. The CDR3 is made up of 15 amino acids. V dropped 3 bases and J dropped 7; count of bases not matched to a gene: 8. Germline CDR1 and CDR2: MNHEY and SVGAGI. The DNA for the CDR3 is TGTGCCAGCAGTTATCGGCGGGAGGAGGGGAATGAGCAGTTCTTC. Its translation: CASSYRREEGNEQFF.

CDR3 coding DNA: TGTGCCAGCAGTAGCGGAACCCACTACGAGCAGTACTTC. It specifies CASSSGTHYEQYF. This chain connects TRBV2 to TRBJ2-7, with a possible D match to TRBD2 (5 bases). Germline CDR1 is SNHLY and CDR2 is FYNNEI. This CDR3 is built from 13 residues. Trimming took off 5 bases at V and 3 bases at J, with 11 bases between the two ends.

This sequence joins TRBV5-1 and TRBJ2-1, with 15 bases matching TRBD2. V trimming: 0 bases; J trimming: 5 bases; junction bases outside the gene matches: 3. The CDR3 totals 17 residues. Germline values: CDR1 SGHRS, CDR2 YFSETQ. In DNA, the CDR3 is TGCGCCAGCAGCTTGGAGGGACTAGCGGGAGGAGACAATGAGCAGTTCTTC. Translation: CASSLEGLAGGDNEQFF.

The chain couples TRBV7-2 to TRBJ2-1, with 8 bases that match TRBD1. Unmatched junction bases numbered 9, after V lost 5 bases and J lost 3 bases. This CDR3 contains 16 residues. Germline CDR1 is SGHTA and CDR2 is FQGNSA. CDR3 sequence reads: CASSGFNRGSYNEQFF. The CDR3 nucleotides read TGTGCCAGCAGCGGCTTTAACAGGGGGAGCTACAATGAGCAGTTCTTC.

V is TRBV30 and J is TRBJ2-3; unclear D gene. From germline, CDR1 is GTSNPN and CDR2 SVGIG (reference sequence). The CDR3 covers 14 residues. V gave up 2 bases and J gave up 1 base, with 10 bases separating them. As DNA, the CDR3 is TGTGCCTGGAGTCTCGGTGCGGGCACAGATACGCAGTATTTT. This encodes CAWSLGAGTDTQYF.

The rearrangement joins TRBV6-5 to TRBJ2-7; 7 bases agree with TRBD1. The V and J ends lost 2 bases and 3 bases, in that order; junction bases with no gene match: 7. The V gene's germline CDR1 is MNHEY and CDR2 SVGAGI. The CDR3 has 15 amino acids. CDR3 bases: TGTGCCAGCAGTTACGGTTCGGGACAGCTCTACGAGCAGTACTTC. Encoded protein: CASSYGSGQLYEQYF.

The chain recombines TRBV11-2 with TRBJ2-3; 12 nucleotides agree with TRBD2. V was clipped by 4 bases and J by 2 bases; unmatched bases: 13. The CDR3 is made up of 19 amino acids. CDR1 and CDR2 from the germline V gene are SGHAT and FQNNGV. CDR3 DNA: TGTGCCAGCAGCTGGCCACTAGCGGGAGGCACCCGATCCACAGATACGCAGTATTTT. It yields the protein CASSWPLAGGTRSTDTQYF. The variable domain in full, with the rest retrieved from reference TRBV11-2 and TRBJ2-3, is EAGVAQSPRYKIIEKRQSVAFWCNPISGHATLYWYQQILGQGPKLLIQFQNNGVVDDSQLPKDRFSAERLKGVDSTLKIQPAKLEDSAVYLCASSWPLAGGTRSTDTQYFGPGTRLTVL.

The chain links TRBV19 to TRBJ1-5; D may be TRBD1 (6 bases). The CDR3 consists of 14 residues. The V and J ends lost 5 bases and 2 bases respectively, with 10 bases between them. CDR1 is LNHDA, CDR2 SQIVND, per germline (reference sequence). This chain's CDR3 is CASSPRQGNQPQHF. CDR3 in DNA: TGTGCCAGTAGTCCCCGACAGGGCAATCAGCCCCAGCATTTT.

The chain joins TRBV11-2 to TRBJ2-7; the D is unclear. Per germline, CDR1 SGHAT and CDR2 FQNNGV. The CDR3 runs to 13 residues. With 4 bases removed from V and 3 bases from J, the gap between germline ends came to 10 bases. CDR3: CASSSAFIYEQYF. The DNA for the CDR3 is TGTGCCAGCAGCTCTGCCTTTATCTACGAGCAGTACTTC.

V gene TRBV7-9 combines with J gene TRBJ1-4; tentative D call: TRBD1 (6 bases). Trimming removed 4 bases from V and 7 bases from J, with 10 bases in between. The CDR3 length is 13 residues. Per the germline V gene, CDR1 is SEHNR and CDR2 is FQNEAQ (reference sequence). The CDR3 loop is CASSSAGVEKLFF. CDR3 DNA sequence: TGTGCCAGCAGCTCAGCAGGGGTTGAAAAACTGTTTTTT.

Here the CDR3 reads CASSPRILQGGKEPQHF. CDR3 DNA: TGTGCCAGCAGTCCCCGGATCTTACAGGGAGGTAAGGAGCCCCAGCATTTT. The J gene is TRBJ1-5, the V gene TRBV27; D possibly corresponds to TRBD1 (6 bases). In germline, CDR1 is MNHEY, CDR2 SMNVEV (reference sequence). Between the trimmed V and J ends, which lost 5 bases and 8 bases, there was a span of 25 bases. CDR3 length equals 17 residues.

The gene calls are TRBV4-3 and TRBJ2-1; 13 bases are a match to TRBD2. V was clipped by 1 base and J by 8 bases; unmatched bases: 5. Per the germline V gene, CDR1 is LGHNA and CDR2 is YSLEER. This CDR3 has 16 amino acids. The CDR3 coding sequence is TGCGCCAGCAGCCAAGGACTAGCGGGAGGAGCCGATGAGCAGTTCTTC. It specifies CASSQGLAGGADEQFF.

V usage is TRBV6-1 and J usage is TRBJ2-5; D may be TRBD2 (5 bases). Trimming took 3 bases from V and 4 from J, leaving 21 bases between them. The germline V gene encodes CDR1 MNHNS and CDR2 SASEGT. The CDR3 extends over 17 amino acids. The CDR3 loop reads CASSDLEEWELGETQYF. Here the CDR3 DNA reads TGTGCCAGCAGTGATTTGGAGGAGTGGGAGCTAGGAGAGACCCAGTACTTC.

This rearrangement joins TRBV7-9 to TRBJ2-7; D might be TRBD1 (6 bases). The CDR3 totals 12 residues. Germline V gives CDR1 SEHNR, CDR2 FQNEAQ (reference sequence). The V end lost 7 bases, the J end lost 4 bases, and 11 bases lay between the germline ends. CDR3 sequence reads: CASTETGYEQYF. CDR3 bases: TGTGCCAGCACCGAGACAGGATACGAGCAGTACTTC.